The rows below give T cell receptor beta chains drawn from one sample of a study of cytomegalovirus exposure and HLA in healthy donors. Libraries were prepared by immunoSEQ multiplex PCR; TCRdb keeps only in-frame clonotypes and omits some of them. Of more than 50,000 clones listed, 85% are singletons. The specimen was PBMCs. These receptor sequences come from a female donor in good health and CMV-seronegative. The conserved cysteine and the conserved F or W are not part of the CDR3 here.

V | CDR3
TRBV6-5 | ASSYSTQSYGYT
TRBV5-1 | ASSSRVGTATDTQY
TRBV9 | ASSVQGAEAF
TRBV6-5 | ASRRTANTEAF
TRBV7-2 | ASTRTSGLSYEQY
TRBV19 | ASSPLRGRAITEAF
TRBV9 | ASSVGGASGGNIQY
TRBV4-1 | ASSHLGQPYNSPLH
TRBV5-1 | ASSPDSSNQPQH
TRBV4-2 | ASSQDNSGTNYGYT
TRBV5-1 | ASRSEAYRYYEQY
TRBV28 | ASSLASRDQPQH
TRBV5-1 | ASSLARGTGELF
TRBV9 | ASSPASGGKTLN
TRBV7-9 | ASSPRSSGTEAF
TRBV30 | ACRDRDVWNGYT
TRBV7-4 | ATGGGPPSSTDTQY
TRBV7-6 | ASSLMSGANQPQH
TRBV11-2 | ASSFPGTASYEQY
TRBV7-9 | ASRLVRAGAPPNEQF
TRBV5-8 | ASSFGQTYNEQF
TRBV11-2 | ASSPTLAGKYNEQF
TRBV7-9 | ASSHQGQETQY
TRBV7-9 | ASSFGPSSYNEQF
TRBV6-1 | ASSEAHAAGNEQF
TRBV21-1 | ASSPKGEYSPLH
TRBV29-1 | SVEGTGGYGYT
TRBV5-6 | ASRPGITDTQY
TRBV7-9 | ASSLDRGDQPQH
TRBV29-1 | SVEDGGEGRPQH
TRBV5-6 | ASSKGLAGGLTYEQY
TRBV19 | ASIRGAGELF
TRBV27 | ASSLKWQGTYEQY
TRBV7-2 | ASSLAGQGNPSPLH
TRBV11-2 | ASSFSQGTEAF
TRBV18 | ASSPEVNSPLH
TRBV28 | ASKEYGTGVSYEQY
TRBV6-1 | ASSVGQGAPYEQY
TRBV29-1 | SVRDRGPGNEQF
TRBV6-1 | ASSRDIQETQY
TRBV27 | ASSPGQRGWGLF
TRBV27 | ASSPRRRTGQETQY
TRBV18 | ASSPGGGAYEQY
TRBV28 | ASSPLYRGLTYEQY
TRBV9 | ASSANNEQF
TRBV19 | ASSRETGAYEQY